The entry below describes one T cell receptor (beta chain). The antigen remains undetermined. Between the trimmed V and J ends, which lost 8 bases and 1 base, there was a span of 12 bases. CDR1 MDHEN and CDR2 SYDVKM come from the germline V gene. The CDR3 sequence is 14 residues long. This record comes from a study of stem cell transplantation in POMP-related autoinflammatory disease. Study conclusions and caveats: Fewer unique TRB V-J gene pairings were identified in patients with PRAID.

The assay was immunoSEQ multiplex PCR, and TCRdb's table has in-frame clones only and misses some. This table has about 68,000 clones, more than 75% appearing once. The chain employs TRBV28 and TRBJ2-1, with a weak D call TRBD2 (5 bases). This clonotype was sampled from a human patient with POMP-related autoinflammation and immune dysregulation (PRAID). A share of the T cells may be of graft donor origin. The material was CD4+ T cells from PBMCs, obtained after stem cell transplantation. The CDR3 sequence is CASGRGRSYNEQFF. In nucleotides, the CDR3 is TGTGCCAGCGGTCGGGGTCGGTCCTACAATGAGCAGTTCTTC. Full variable domain (missing parts from reference TRBV28 and TRBJ2-1): DVKVTQSSRYLVKRTGEKVFLECVQDMDHENMFWYRQDPGLGLRLIYFSYDVKMKEKGDIPEGYSVSREKKERFSLILESASTNQTSMYLCASGRGRSYNEQFFGPGTRLTVL.